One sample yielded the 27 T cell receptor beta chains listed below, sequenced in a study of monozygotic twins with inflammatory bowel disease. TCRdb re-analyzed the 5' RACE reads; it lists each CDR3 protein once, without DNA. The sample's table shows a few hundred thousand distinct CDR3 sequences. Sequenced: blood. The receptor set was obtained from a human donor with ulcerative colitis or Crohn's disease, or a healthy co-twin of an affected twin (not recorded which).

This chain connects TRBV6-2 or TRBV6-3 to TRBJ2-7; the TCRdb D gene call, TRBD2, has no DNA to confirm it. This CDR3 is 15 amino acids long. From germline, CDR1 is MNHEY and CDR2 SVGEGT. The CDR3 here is CASSSGTSGTYEQYF.

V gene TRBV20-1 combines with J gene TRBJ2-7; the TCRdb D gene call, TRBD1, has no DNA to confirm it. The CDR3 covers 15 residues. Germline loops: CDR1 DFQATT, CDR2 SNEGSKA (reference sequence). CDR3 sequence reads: CSARNPGQGPYEQYF.

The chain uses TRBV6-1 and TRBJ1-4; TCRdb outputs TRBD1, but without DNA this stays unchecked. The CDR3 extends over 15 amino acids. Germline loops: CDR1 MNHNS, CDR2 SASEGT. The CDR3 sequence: CASRRKGFGGEKLFF.

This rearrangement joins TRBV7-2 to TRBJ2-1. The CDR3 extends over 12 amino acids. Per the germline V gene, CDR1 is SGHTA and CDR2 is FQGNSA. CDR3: CAGSLLGYEQFF.

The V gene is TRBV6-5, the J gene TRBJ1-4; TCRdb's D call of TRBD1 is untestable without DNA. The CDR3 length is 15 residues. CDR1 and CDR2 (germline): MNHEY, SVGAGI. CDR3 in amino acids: CASSYGTRGSEKLFF.

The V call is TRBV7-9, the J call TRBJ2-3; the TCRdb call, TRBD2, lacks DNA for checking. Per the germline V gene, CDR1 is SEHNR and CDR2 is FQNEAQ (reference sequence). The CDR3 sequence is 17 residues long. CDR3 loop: CASSQPSRGGNTDTQYF.

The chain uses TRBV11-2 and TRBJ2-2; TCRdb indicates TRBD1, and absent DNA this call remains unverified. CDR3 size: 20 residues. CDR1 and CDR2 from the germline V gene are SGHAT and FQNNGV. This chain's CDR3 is CASSSGAGRGASLNTGELFF.

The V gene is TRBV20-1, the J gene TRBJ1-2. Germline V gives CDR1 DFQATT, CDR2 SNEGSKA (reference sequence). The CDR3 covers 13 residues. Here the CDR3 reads CSAPTYPLGGYTF.

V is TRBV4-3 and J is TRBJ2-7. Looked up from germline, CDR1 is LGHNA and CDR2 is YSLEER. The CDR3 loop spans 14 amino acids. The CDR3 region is CASSQDRTIYEQYF.

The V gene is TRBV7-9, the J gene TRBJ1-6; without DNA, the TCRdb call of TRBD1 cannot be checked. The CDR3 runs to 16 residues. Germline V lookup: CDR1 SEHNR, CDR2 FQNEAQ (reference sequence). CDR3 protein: CASSPPGAKNNSPLHF.

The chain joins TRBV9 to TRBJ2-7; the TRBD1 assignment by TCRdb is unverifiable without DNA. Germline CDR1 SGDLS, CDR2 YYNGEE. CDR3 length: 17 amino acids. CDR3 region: CASSVRPTGAISYEQYF. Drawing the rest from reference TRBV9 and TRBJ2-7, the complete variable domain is DSGVTQTPKHLITATGQRVTLRCSPRSGDLSVYWYQQSLDQGLQFLIQYYNGEERAKGNILERFSAQQFPDLHSELNLSSLELGDSALYFCASSVRPTGAISYEQYFGPGTRLTVT.

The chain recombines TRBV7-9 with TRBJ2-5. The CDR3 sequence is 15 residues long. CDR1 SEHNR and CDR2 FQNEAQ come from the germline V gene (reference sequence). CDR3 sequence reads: CASSLGGTRRETQYF.

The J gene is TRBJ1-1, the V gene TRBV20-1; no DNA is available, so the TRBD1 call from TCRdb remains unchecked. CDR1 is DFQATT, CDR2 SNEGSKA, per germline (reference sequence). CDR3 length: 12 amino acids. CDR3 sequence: CSAPTYRGEAFF.

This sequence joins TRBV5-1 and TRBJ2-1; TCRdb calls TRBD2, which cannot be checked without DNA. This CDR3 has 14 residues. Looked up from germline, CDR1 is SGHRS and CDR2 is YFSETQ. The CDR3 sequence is CASSLSGALNEQFF.

The chain's CDR3 is CASSRAGGALFSTQYF. This rearrangement joins TRBV11-2 to TRBJ2-5; the TCRdb D gene call, TRBD2, has no DNA to confirm it. This CDR3 is built from 16 residues. CDR1 SGHAT and CDR2 FQNNGV come from the germline V gene.

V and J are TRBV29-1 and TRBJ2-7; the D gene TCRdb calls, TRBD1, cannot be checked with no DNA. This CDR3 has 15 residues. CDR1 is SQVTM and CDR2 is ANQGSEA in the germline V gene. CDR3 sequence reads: CSVGGVLRSSYEQYF.

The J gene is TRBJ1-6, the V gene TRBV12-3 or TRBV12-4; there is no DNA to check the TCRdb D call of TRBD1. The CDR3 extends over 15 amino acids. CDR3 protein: CASSPGTGRRSPLHF.

CDR3: CASSYMAYYEQYF. The chain employs TRBV6-5 and TRBJ2-7. This CDR3 has 13 residues. The germline gives CDR1 MNHEY, CDR2 SVGAGI.

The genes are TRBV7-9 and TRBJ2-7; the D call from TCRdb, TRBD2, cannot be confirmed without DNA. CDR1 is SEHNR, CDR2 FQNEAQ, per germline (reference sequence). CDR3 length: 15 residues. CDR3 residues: CASSSSGGPVYEQYF.

CDR3 loop: CASSHRGGKQFF. J is TRBJ2-1 and V is TRBV4-2; lacking DNA, the TRBD1 call made by TCRdb goes unchecked. CDR1 is LGHNA and CDR2 is YNFKEQ in the germline V gene. CDR3 length equals 12 residues.

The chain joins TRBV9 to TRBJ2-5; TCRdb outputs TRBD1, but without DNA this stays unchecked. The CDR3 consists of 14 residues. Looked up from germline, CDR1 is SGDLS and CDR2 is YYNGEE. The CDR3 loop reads CASSGTGFQETQYF.

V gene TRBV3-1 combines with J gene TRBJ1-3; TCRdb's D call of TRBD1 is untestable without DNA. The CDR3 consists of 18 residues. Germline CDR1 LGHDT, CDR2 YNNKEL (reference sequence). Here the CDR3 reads CATARTDGPIRSGNTIYF.

The CDR3 loop is CASSRRTNYGYTF. The chain has TRBV4-3 and TRBJ1-2. Germline V gene data show CDR1 as LGHNA and CDR2 as YSLEER. There are 13 residues in the CDR3.

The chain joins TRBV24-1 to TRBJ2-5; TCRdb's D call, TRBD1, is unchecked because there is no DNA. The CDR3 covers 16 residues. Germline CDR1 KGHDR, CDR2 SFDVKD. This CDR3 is CATSEGQGGLQETQYF.

The chain's CDR3 is CASSVDRANTEAFF. The J gene is TRBJ1-1, the V gene TRBV9. This CDR3 has 14 amino acids. Germline V gene lookup returns CDR1 SGDLS and CDR2 YYNGEE.

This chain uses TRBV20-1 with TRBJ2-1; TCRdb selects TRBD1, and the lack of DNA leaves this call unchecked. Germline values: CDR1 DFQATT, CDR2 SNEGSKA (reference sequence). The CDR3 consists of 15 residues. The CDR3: CSARRAGPLYNEQFF.

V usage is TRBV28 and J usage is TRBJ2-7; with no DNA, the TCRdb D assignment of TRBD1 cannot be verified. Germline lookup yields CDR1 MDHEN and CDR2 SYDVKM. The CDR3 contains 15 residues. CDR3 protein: CASRSRQPGAYEKYF.